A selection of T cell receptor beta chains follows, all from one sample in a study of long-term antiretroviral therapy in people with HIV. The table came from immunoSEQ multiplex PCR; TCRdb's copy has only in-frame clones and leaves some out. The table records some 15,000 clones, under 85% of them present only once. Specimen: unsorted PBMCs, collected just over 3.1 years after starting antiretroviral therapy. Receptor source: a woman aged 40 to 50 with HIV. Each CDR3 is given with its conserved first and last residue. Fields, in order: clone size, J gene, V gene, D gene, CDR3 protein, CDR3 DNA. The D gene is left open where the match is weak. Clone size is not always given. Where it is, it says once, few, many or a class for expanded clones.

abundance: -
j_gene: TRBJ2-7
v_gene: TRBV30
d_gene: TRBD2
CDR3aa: CAWTPLGLAGRGSYEQYF
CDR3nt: TGTGCCTGGACTCCCCTGGGGCTAGCGGGCCGGGGCTCCTACGAGCAGTACTTC

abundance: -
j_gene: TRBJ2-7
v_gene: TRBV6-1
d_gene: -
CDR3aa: CASSAYYVGQTYEQYF
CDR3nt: TGTGCCAGCAGTGCATACTACGTCGGACAGACCTACGAGCAGTACTTC

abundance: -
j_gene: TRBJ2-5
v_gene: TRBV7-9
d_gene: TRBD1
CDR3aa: CASSLTPYGQGAETQYF
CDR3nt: TGTGCCAGCAGCTTGACTCCTTATGGACAGGGAGCCGAGACCCAGTACTTC

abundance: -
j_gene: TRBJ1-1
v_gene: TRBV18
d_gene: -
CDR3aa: CASSPLRQTKENTEAFF
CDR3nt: TGTGCCAGCTCACCACTTAGGCAGACAAAGGAGAACACTGAAGCTTTCTTT

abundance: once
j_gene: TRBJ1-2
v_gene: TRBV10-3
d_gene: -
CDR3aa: CASATGWSGYTF
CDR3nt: TGTGCCAGCGCCACGGGTTGGTCTGGCTACACCTTC

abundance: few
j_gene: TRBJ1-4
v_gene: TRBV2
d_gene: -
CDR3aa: CAISAGRNEKLFF
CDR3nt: TGTGCCATCTCGGCAGGCAGAAATGAAAAACTGTTTTTT

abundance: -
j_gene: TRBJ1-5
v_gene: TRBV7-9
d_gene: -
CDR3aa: CASSTGRQPQHF
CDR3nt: TGTGCCAGCAGTACGGGTAGGCAGCCCCAGCATTTT

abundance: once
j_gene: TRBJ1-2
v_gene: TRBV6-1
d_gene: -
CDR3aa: CASSGSVPDYGYTF
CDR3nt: TGTGCCAGCAGTGGGTCAGTCCCTGACTATGGCTACACCTTC

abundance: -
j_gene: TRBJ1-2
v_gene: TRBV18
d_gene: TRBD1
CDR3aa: CASSTGTGGDNYGYTF
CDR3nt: TGTGCCAGCTCGACCGGGACAGGGGGTGATAACTATGGCTACACCTTC

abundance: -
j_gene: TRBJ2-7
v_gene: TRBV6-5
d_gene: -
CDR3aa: CASSYSFLQPLEQYF
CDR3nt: TGTGCCAGCAGTTACTCGTTCCTCCAACCTCTCGAGCAGTACTTC

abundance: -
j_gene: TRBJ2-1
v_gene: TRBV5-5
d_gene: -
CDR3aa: CASSLDLSYNEQFF
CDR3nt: TGTGCCAGCAGCTTAGACCTCTCCTACAATGAGCAGTTCTTC

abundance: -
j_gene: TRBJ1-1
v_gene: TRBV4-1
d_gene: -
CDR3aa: CASSQQDRMNTEAFF
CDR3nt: TGCGCCAGCAGCCAACAGGACAGAATGAACACTGAAGCTTTCTTT

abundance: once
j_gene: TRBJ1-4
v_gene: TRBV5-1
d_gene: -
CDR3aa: CASSLGPEGHEKLFF
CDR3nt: TGCGCCAGCAGCTTGGGGCCCGAGGGGCATGAAAAACTGTTTTTT

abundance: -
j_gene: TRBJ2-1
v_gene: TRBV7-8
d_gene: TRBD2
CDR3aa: CASRLTSGGDLLRVEQFF
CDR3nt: TGTGCCAGCAGACTAACTAGCGGGGGGGACTTGCTAAGAGTTGAGCAGTTCTTC

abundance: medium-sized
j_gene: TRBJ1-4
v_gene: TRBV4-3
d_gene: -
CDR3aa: CASSQDLSSAEILFF
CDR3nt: TGCGCCAGCAGCCAAGATCTGAGCAGCGCAGAGATACTGTTTTTT

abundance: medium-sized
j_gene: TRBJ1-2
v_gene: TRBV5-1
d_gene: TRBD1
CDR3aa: CASSQSGTGTMGYTF
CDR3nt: TGCGCCAGCAGCCAAAGCGGGACAGGTACCATGGGCTACACCTTC

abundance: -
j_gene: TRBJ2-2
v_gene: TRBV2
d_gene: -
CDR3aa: CASGSTGLNTGELFF
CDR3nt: TGTGCCAGCGGGTCTACGGGGTTAAACACCGGGGAGCTGTTTTTT

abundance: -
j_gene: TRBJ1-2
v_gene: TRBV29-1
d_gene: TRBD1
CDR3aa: CSVEGGQGPNYGYTF
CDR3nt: TGCAGCGTTGAAGGAGGACAGGGGCCTAACTATGGCTACACCTTC

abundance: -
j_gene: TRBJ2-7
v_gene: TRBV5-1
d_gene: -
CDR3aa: CASSLTGVVNEQYF
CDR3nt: TGCGCCAGCAGCTTGACAGGAGTGGTGAACGAGCAGTACTTC

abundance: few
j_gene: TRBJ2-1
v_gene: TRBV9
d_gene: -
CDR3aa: CASSATVVPSNEQFF
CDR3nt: TGTGCCAGCAGTGCCACCGTCGTACCTTCGAATGAGCAGTTCTTC

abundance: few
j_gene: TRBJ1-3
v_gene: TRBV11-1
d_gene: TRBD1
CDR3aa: CASSTGQRNTIYF
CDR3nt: TGTGCCAGCAGCACGGGACAGAGAAACACCATATATTTT